Shown below are 29 T cell receptor beta chains from a single sample sequenced in a study of blood T cells in healthy people across ages. A sample-barcoded 5' primer and a J-beta primer mix were used in a second PCR of about 6 to 11 cycles. TCRdb fed the 5' RACE reads into MiXCR, producing one record per CDR3 protein. The sample contains about 1,500,000 distinct CDR3 sequences, 25% to 30% of which appear only once. The sequencing sample was made of blood. The receptors were sampled from a woman under 40 in good health.

The sample holds a few counts of this clonotype. V gene TRBV28 combines with J gene TRBJ2-1, with a tentative D call TRBD1 (7 bases). The V gene lost 6 bases and the J gene lost 4 bases, with 16 bases spanning the gap. The germline V gene has CDR1 MDHEN and CDR2 SYDVKM. CDR3 length equals 15 residues. CDR3 residues: CASSLGGGKYNEQFF. CDR3 bases: TGTGCCAGCAGCTTAGGAGGGGGCAAGTACAATGAGCAGTTCTTC.

This clonotype appeared a few times. The chain couples TRBV6-2 or TRBV6-3 to TRBJ2-7, with 8 bases that match TRBD2. The V segment lost 0 bases and the J segment 2 bases; nucleotides outside the gene matches: 9. The length of the CDR3 is 17 residues. The V gene's germline CDR1 is MNHEY and CDR2 SVGEGT. The CDR3 DNA follows: TGTGCCAGCAGTTACTCGAATACGGGAGGGGACGCCTACGAGCAGTACTTC. Translation: CASSYSNTGGDAYEQYF.

This clonotype was observed a handful of times. This chain uses TRBV28 with TRBJ1-6; D call uncertain. Germline-derived CDR1 and CDR2 are MDHEN and SYDVKM. V gave up 10 bases and J gave up 10 bases, with 17 bases separating them. The CDR3 consists of 13 residues. The CDR3 coding sequence is TGTGCCACTGGCGGAGGTCCGGGGTCACCCCTCCACTTT. It codes for CATGGGPGSPLHF.

On this clonotype itself: One end of the junction varies from germline; a read error may be responsible. CDR3 protein: CANSGRQGGGGYTF. CDR3 DNA sequence: TGTGCCAACAGCGGACGGCAGGGCGGTGGTGGCTACACCTTC. The chain has TRBV5-6 and TRBJ1-2; D is possibly TRBD1 (5 bases). The CDR3 is 14 residues long. Germline values: CDR1 SGHDT, CDR2 YYEEEE.

J is TRBJ1-2 and V is TRBV20-1; possibly TRBD1 for D (6 bases). Trimming removed 5 bases at V and 6 bases at J, with 19 bases between. Germline-derived CDR1 and CDR2 are DFQATT and SNEGSKA (reference sequence). This CDR3 comprises 14 residues. CDR3 in DNA: TGCAGTGCTTCTCGGGGGGGCGATCCGCATGGCTACACCTTC. This encodes CSASRGGDPHGYTF.

This clonotype has just a few counts. The rearrangement uses TRBV3-1 and TRBJ2-7, with a weak D call TRBD2 (6 bases). The CDR3 runs to 15 residues. Germline loops: CDR1 LGHDT, CDR2 YNNKEL (reference sequence). Trimming removed 1 base at V and 2 bases at J, with 12 bases between. CDR3 protein: CASSQVSGDAYEQYF. The CDR3 DNA reads as TGTGCCAGCAGCCAAGTTTCGGGGGACGCCTACGAGCAGTACTTC.

This clonotype appeared many times. V usage is TRBV5-5 and J usage is TRBJ2-1; TRBD1 aligns across 7 bases. This CDR3 is built from 13 residues. The J segment lost 9 bases and the V segment lost 3 bases, leaving 6 bases of the junction unmatched. Germline assignment: CDR1 SGHKS and CDR2 YYEKEE (reference sequence). The DNA of the CDR3 is TGTGCCAGCAGCTGGACAGGTTATCGTGAGCAGTTCTTC. This encodes CASSWTGYREQFF. Complete variable domain (other parts from reference TRBV5-5 and TRBJ2-1): DAGVTQSPTHLIKTRGQQVTLRCSPISGHKSVSWYQQVLGQGPQFIFQYYEKEERGRGNFPDRFSARQFPNYSSELNVNALLLGDSALYLCASSWTGYREQFFGPGTRLTVL.

This clonotype was seen a handful of times. This chain joins TRBV4-2 and TRBJ2-3; perhaps TRBD2 as D (6 bases). Germline CDR1 and CDR2: LGHNA and YNFKEQ. The CDR3 loop spans 16 amino acids. Trimming pared 0 bases from V and 0 bases from J, leaving 10 bases between. DNA of the CDR3: TGTGCCAGCAGCCAAGATAGGCGGGAAAGCACAGATACGCAGTATTTT. Translating it yields CASSQDRRESTDTQYF.

This clonotype was found a few times. The chain links TRBV14 to TRBJ2-1; 13 bases align to TRBD2. In germline, CDR1 is SGHDN, CDR2 FVKESK. The CDR3 is made up of 20 amino acids. V shed 2 bases, J shed 3 bases, and the junction held 13 bases outside the gene matches. CDR3: CASSQPGTSGTPGLYNEQFF. The CDR3 nucleotides read TGTGCCAGCAGCCAACCCGGGACTAGCGGGACCCCAGGACTCTACAATGAGCAGTTCTTC. Looking up the rest from reference TRBV14 and TRBJ2-1 gives the full variable domain: EAGVTQFPSHSVIEKGQTVTLRCDPISGHDNLYWYRRVMGKEIKFLLHFVKESKQDESGMPNNRFLAERTGGTYSTLKVQPAELEDSGVYFCASSQPGTSGTPGLYNEQFFGPGTRLTVL.

This clonotype has a handful of counts. The chain is built from TRBV7-9 and TRBJ1-3, with TRBD1 as a possible D gene (5 bases). Trimming took off 6 bases at V and 4 bases at J, with 13 bases between the two ends. The V gene's germline CDR1 is SEHNR and CDR2 FQNEAQ (reference sequence). The CDR3 consists of 14 residues. The CDR3 here is CASSPGFGGNTIYF. For the CDR3, the DNA is TGTGCCAGCAGTCCAGGGTTCGGAGGAAACACCATATATTTT.

This clonotype was seen a handful of times. The rearrangement joins TRBV5-1 to TRBJ2-5; D is undetermined. The V end was cut by 4 bases, the J end by 4 bases, with 14 bases between. Germline V CDR1 and CDR2: SGHRS, YFSETQ. The CDR3 extends over 14 amino acids. CDR3 DNA sequence: TGCGCCAGCAGCACACAGAGTTCCTCAGAGACCCAGTACTTC. The encoded protein is CASSTQSSSETQYF.

In nucleotides, the CDR3 is TGCGCCAGCAGCCAAGCCAGGACAGGGTTTGGTAATGAGCAGTTCTTC. It yields the protein CASSQARTGFGNEQFF. The chain is built from TRBV4-1 and TRBJ2-1; 8 bases align to TRBD1. From germline, CDR1 is MGHRA and CDR2 YSYEKL. This CDR3 contains 16 residues. The J segment lost 7 bases and the V segment lost 1 base, leaving 9 bases of the junction unmatched.

In this sample, this clonotype turned up many times. J is TRBJ2-5 and V is TRBV5-1, with 8 bases fitting TRBD1. The CDR3 runs 14 residues. The J segment lost 1 base and the V segment lost 3 bases, leaving 2 bases of the junction unmatched. Germline V gives CDR1 SGHRS, CDR2 YFSETQ. This CDR3 is CASSSTGAQETQYF. The DNA of the CDR3 is TGCGCCAGCAGCTCGACAGGGGCCCAAGAGACCCAGTACTTC. Based on the CDR3 plus reference TRBV5-1 and TRBJ2-5, the full variable domain is KAGVTQTPRYLIKTRGQQVTLSCSPISGHRSVSWYQQTPGQGLQFLFEYFSETQRNKGNFPGRFSGRQFSNSRSEMNVSTLELGDSALYLCASSSTGAQETQYFGPGTRLLVL.

The rearrangement uses TRBV3-1 and TRBJ1-4, with D possibly TRBD1 on 5 matching bases. Germline V gene lookup returns CDR1 LGHDT and CDR2 YNNKEL (reference sequence). The CDR3 is 17 residues long. Between the trimmed V and J ends, which lost 3 bases and 0 bases, there was a span of 14 bases. Written as DNA, the CDR3 is TGTGCCAGCAGCCACCTCCCGACAGACGCAACTAATGAAAAACTGTTTTTT. Amino acid sequence: CASSHLPTDATNEKLFF.

The chain carries TRBV10-3 and TRBJ2-1; 7 nucleotides align to TRBD2. The germline V gene has CDR1 ENHRY and CDR2 SYGVKD. Germline trimming cut 4 bases from V and 4 bases from J; bases unmatched to any gene: 4. This CDR3 has 14 amino acids. The CDR3 spells CAISVTSDYNEQFF. The DNA of the CDR3 is TGTGCCATCAGTGTAACTAGCGATTACAATGAGCAGTTCTTC.

This chain joins TRBV5-1 and TRBJ2-7; 15 bases fit TRBD2. V lost 7 bases, J lost 7 bases, and 9 bases stayed unmatched. The germline gives CDR1 SGHRS, CDR2 YFSETQ. The CDR3 is made up of 15 amino acids. The CDR3 coding sequence is TGCGCCAGCGGGACTAGCGGGGGGAACTACAATGAGCAGTACTTC. Amino acids: CASGTSGGNYNEQYF.

In this sample, this clonotype turned up a few times. The chain recombines TRBV4-3 with TRBJ2-3; D remains ambiguous. The CDR3 length is 15 residues. V lost 0 bases, J lost 1 base, and 8 bases lay in between. Germline CDR1 is LGHNA and CDR2 is YSLEER. The CDR3 is CASSQETQGTDTQYF. CDR3 coding DNA: TGCGCCAGCAGCCAAGAAACGCAGGGCACAGATACGCAGTATTTT.

In this sample, this clonotype turned up many times. The chain employs TRBV9 and TRBJ1-2; 8 bases agree with TRBD1. The germline CDR1 and CDR2 sequences are SGDLS and YYNGEE. J lost 8 bases, V lost 0 bases, and 6 bases had no gene match. This CDR3 has 14 residues. CDR3 sequence reads: CASSVGGQVAGYTF. The CDR3 region has the DNA TGTGCCAGCAGCGTAGGGGGACAGGTAGCCGGCTACACCTTC.

At least ten counts were recorded for this clonotype. This chain joins TRBV7-4 and TRBJ2-7; 7 bases match TRBD1. This CDR3 region has 14 residues. J gave up 5 bases and V 1 base, and 5 bases lay outside the gene matches. Per the germline V gene, CDR1 is SGHVT and CDR2 is SQSDAQ. CDR3 residues: CASSLGTGVDEQYF. The DNA of the CDR3 is TGTGCCAGCAGCTTAGGAACAGGGGTGGACGAGCAGTACTTC.

This clonotype was counted only a few times. The CDR3 nucleotides are TGTGCCAGCACGATATTTTCCGGGAGAGAAAACATTCAGTACTTC. Translated, it gives CASTIFSGRENIQYF. The V and J genes are TRBV12-3 or TRBV12-4 and TRBJ2-4, with D possibly TRBD2 on 6 matching bases. The germline V and J ends were trimmed by 7 bases and 5 bases, with 18 bases remaining between them. The CDR3 extends over 15 amino acids.

As for this clonotype: The junction differs from germline at one of its ends, possibly a read error. The genes are TRBV15 and TRBJ2-5; D unclear. This CDR3 region has 15 residues. Germline V lookup: CDR1 LNHNV, CDR2 YYDKDF (reference sequence). The CDR3: CATNREWQQQETQYF. In DNA, the CDR3 is TGTGCCACCAACAGAGAATGGCAGCAACAAGAGACCCAGTACTTC.

This chain uses TRBV5-1 with TRBJ2-5, with 10 bases fitting TRBD1. Matching the DNA end better, TRBJ2-7 makes the J call doubtful. This CDR3 is 16 amino acids long. Germline V gene lookup returns CDR1 SGHRS and CDR2 YFSETQ. DNA of the CDR3: TGCGCCAGCAGCTTGGTGGTCGGGACAGGGGCTCACGAGCAGTACTTC. Protein: CASSLVVGTGAHEQYF.

Only a few counts were recorded for this clonotype. The gene calls are TRBV7-2 and TRBJ1-3; D possibly corresponds to TRBD1 (6 bases). The CDR3 runs 16 residues. CDR1 is SGHTA and CDR2 is FQGNSA in the germline V gene. The V and J ends lost 1 base and 0 bases respectively, with 10 bases between them. The DNA of the CDR3 is TGTGCCAGCAGCTTAGGTGGGGGCAGCTCTGGAAACACCATATATTTT. It yields the protein CASSLGGGSSGNTIYF. The full variable domain, in which reference TRBV7-2 and TRBJ1-3 provide the parts outside the CDR3, is GAGVSQSPSNKVTEKGKDVELRCDPISGHTALYWYRQSLGQGLEFLIYFQGNSAPDKSGLPSDRFSAERTGGSVSTLTIQRTQQEDSAVYLCASSLGGGSSGNTIYFGEGSWLTVV.

A few counts support this clonotype. The chain recombines TRBV4-3 with TRBJ2-1, with TRBD1 identical over 7 bases. Germline V gives CDR1 LGHNA, CDR2 YSLEER. This CDR3 is built from 15 residues. J lost 6 bases, V lost 1 base, and 6 bases had no gene match. This chain's CDR3 is CASSQGGTVPNEQFF. CDR3 nucleotide sequence: TGCGCCAGCAGCCAAGGGGGGACAGTACCCAATGAGCAGTTCTTC.

Only a few counts were recorded for this clonotype. The V gene is TRBV12-3 or TRBV12-4, the J gene TRBJ2-1; TRBD2 aligns across 10 bases. The CDR3 runs 17 residues. Trimming removed 2 bases from V and 3 bases from J; junction bases left unmatched: 7. This chain's CDR3 is CASSLRRAGGHYNEQFF. CDR3 in DNA: TGTGCCAGCAGTTTACGGCGAGCGGGGGGGCACTACAATGAGCAGTTCTTC.

With regard to this clonotype: A much larger clone differs from this one at a single base, so this may be a read error. V and J are TRBV5-1 and TRBJ2-1; TRBD1 is a possible D gene (5 bases). The tail of the sequence fits TRBJ2-7 better, so the J call may be wrong. Germline V gives CDR1 SGHRS, CDR2 YFSETQ. CDR3 size: 15 residues. DNA for the CDR3: TGCGCCAGCAGCCCAGGGCTGTCTGTCTACAATGAGCAGTACTTC. Protein product: CASSPGLSVYNEQYF.

This clonotype was seen more than once but under ten times. This sequence joins TRBV3-1 and TRBJ2-7; 12 positions agree with TRBD1. The J call could be wrong; TRBJ2-5 is a better fit for the DNA end. The length of the CDR3 is 15 residues. The V gene's germline CDR1 is LGHDT and CDR2 YNNKEL (reference sequence). The CDR3 loop reads CASSQLGQGAETQYF. In DNA form, the CDR3 reads TGTGCCAGCAGCCAGCTGGGACAGGGGGCCGAGACCCAGTACTTC.

This clonotype came up many times. V gene TRBV3-1 combines with J gene TRBJ2-7; 10 nucleotides align to TRBD2. Germline V lookup: CDR1 LGHDT, CDR2 YNNKEL (reference sequence). The CDR3 is made up of 14 amino acids. J gave up 3 bases and V 5 bases, and 4 bases lay outside the gene matches. The chain's CDR3 is CASSKASGGYEQYF. In DNA form, the CDR3 reads TGTGCCAGCAGCAAAGCTAGCGGGGGCTACGAGCAGTACTTC.

This clonotype was recorded at least ten times. The chain links TRBV5-1 to TRBJ2-1; D uncertain. This CDR3 region has 12 residues. Germline CDR1 SGHRS, CDR2 YFSETQ. Between the trimmed V and J ends, which lost 5 bases and 7 bases, there was a span of 10 bases. The CDR3 DNA sequence: TGCGCCAGCAGTGACAAACTTAATGAGCAGTTCTTC. Its protein is CASSDKLNEQFF.